This T cell receptor beta chain emerged from a study of Graves' ophthalmopathy and Graves' hyperthyroidism. The study's findings and limits: Clonotypes were expanded in thyroid at above 0.001 frequency, and most also appeared in blood. Sensitivity of about 70% and specificity of 72.22% were achieved by the model that predicted ophthalmopathy progression.

As the template, RNA transcripts were used to amplify TCR beta CDR3 regions. First-round RT-PCR used HTBI primers; second-round multiplex PCR followed. TCRdb analysed the multiplex PCR reads with MiXCR anew, one entry per CDR3 protein. The data hold about 160,000 distinct CDR3 sequences, with around 39% observed a single time. V trimming: 6 bases; J trimming: 5 bases; junction bases outside the gene matches: 9. The germline CDR1 and CDR2 sequences are MNHNS and SASEGT. This CDR3 is 14 amino acids long. As concerns this clonotype: What it recognizes is unknown.

V gene TRBV6-1 combines with J gene TRBJ1-1, with 7 nucleotides matching TRBD1. The TCR originated in a man younger than 45 with Graves' ophthalmopathy. The sequenced sample consisted of peripheral blood. Written as DNA, the CDR3 is TGTGCCAGCAGAAATACAGGGGTAAAAACTGAAGCTTTCTTT. As protein: CASRNTGVKTEAFF.